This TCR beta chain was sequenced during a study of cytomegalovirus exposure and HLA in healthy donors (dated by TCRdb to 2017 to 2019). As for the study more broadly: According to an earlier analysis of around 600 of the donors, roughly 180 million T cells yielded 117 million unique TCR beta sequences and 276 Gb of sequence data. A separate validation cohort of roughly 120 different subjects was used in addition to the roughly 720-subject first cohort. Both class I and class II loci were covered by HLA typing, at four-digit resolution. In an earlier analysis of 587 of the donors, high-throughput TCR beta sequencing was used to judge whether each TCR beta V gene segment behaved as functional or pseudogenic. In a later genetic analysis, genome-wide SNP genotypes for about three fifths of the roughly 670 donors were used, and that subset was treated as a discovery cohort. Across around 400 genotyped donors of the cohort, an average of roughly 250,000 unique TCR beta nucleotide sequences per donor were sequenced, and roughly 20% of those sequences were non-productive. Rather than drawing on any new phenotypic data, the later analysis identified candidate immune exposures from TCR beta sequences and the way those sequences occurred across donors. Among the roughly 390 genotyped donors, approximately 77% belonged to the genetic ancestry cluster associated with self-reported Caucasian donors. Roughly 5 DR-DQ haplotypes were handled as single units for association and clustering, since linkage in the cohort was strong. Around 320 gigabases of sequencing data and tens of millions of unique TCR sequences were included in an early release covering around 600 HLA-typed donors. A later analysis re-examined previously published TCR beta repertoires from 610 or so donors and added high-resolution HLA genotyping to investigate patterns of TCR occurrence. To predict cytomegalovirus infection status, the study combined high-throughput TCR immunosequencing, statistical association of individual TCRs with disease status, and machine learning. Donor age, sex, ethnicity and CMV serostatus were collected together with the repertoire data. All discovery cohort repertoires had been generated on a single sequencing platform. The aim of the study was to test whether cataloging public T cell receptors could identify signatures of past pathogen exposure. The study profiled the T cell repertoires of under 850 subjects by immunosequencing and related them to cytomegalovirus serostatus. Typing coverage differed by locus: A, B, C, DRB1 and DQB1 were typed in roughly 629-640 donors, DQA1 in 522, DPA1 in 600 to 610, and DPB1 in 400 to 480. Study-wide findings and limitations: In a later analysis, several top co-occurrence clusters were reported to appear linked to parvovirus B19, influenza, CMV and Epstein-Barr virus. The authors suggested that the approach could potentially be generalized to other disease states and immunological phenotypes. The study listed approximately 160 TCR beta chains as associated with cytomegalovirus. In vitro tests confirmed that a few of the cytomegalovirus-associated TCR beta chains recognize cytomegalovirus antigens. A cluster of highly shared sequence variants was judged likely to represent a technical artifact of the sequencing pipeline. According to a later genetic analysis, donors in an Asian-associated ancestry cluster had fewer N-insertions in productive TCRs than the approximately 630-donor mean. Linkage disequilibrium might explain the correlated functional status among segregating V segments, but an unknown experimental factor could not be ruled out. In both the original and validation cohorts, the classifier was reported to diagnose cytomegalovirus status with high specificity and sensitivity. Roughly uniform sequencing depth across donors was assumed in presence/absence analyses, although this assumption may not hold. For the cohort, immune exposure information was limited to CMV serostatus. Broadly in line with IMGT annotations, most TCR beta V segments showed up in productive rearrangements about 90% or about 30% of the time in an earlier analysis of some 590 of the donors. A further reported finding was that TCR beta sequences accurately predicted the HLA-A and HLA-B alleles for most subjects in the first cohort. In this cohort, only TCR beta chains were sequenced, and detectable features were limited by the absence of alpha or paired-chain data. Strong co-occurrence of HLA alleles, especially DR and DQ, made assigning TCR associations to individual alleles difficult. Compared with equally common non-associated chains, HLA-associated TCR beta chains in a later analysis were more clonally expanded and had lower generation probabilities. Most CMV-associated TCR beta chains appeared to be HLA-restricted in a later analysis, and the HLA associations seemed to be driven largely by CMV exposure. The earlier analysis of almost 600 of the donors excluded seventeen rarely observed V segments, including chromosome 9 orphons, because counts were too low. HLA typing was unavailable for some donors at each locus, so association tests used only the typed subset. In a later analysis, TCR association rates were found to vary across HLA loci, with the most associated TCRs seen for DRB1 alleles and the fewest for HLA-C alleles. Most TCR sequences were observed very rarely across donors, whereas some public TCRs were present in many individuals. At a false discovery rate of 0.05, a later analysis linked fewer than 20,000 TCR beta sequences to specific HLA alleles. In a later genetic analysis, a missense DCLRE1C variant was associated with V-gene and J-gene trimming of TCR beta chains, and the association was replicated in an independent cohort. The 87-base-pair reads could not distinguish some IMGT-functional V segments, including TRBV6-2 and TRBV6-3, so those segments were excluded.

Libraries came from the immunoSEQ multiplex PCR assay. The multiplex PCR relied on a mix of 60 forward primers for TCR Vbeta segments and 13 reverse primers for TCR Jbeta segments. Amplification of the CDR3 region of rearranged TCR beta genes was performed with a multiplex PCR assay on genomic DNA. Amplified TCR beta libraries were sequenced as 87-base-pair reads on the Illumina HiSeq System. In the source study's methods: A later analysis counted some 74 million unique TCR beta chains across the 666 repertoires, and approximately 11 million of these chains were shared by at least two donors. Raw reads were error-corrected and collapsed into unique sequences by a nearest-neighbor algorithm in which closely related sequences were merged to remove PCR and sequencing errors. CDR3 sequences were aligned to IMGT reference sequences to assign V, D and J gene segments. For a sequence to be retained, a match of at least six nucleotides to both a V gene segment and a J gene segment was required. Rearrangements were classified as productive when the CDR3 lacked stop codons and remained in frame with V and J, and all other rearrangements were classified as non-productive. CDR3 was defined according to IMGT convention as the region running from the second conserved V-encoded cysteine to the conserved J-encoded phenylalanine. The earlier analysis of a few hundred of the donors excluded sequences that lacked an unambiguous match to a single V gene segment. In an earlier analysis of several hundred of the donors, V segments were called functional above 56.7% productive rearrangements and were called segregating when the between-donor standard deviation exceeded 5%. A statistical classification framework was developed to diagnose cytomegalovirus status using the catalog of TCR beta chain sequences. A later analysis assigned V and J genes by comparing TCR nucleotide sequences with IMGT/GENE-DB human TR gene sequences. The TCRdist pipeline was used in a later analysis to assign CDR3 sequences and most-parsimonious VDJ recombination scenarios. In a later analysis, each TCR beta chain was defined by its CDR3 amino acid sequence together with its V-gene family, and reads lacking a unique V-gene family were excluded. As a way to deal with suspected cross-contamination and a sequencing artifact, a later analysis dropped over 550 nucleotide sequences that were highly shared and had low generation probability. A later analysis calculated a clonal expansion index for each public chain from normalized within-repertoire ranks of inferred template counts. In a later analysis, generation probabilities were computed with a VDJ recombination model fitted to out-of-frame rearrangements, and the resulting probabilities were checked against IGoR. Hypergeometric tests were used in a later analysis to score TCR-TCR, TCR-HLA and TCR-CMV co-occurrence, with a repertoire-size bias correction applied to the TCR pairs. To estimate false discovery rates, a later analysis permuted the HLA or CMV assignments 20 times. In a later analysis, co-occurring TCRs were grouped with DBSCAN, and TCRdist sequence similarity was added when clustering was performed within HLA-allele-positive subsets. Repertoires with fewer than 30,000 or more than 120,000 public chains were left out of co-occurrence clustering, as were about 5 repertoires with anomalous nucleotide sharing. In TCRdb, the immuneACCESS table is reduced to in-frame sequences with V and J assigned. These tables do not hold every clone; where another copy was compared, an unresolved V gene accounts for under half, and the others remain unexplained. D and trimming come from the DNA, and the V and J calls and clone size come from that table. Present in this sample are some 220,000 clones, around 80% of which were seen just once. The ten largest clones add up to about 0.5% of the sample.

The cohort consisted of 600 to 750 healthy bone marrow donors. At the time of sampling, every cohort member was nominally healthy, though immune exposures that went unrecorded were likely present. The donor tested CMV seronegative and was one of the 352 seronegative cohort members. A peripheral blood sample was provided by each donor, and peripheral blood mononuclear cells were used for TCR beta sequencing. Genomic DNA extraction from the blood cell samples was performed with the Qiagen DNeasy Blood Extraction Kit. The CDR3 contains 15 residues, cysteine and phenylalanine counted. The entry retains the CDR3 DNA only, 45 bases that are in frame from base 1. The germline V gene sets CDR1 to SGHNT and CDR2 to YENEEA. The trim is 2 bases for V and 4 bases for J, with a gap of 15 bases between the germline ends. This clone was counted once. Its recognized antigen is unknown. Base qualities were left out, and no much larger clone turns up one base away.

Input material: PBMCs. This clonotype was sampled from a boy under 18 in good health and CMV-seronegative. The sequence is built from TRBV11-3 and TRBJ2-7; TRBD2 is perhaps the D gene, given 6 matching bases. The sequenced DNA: TGTGCCAGCAGCTTATCAGGTGGGGGGTCGTACGAGCAGTACTTC. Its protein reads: CASSLSGGGSYEQYF.